What follows are 6 T cell receptor beta chains derived from one specimen sequenced in a study of blood T cells in healthy people across ages. The second PCR ran 7 to 11 cycles with a sample-barcoded 5' primer and J-beta primers. TCRdb re-analysed the 5' RACE reads in MiXCR, keeping a single row per CDR3 protein. The data hold roughly 640,000 distinct CDR3 sequences, with about 30% observed a single time. Sequences were obtained from blood. These receptors were obtained from a woman older than 75 in good health.

V is TRBV14 and J is TRBJ1-1; D is undetermined. Between the trimmed V and J ends, which lost 2 bases and 1 base, there was a span of 5 bases. The CDR3 loop spans 13 amino acids. Per germline, CDR1 SGHDN and CDR2 FVKESK. The CDR3 reads CASSQFKNTEAFF. The CDR3 coding sequence is TGTGCCAGCAGCCAATTCAAGAACACTGAAGCTTTCTTT.

There are many counts of this clonotype. The chain uses TRBV7-2 and TRBJ1-6; possibly TRBD1 for D (5 bases). The germline gives CDR1 SGHTA, CDR2 FQGNSA. With 5 bases removed from V and 7 bases from J, the gap between germline ends came to 18 bases. The CDR3 runs to 16 residues. CDR3 sequence reads: CASSVDKRLNNSPLHF. The CDR3 region has the DNA TGTGCCAGCAGCGTGGACAAGCGGCTCAACAATTCACCCCTCCACTTT.

At least ten counts were recorded for this clonotype. The CDR3, as DNA: TGCGCCAGCAGCCAGGGACAGGGTAAAGCAGATACGCAGTATTTT. Its protein product is CASSQGQGKADTQYF. The rearrangement links TRBV5-1 to TRBJ2-3, with 9 bases lining up with TRBD1. Unmatched junction bases numbered 7, after V lost 4 bases and J lost 4 bases. From germline, CDR1 is SGHRS and CDR2 YFSETQ. The CDR3 is 15 residues long.

This clonotype was observed a handful of times. The DNA for the CDR3 is TGTGCCAGCAGTCAAAGGTTAACTAATGAAAAACTGTTTTTT. Protein product: CASSQRLTNEKLFF. This chain connects TRBV2 to TRBJ1-4, with no clear D. Germline V gene data show CDR1 as SNHLY and CDR2 as FYNNEI. CDR3 length: 14 residues. Trimming cost V 5 bases and J 1 base, with 8 bases left between them.

This clonotype was seen only once. The gene calls are TRBV7-9 and TRBJ1-1, with 9 bases identical to TRBD1. V gave up 5 bases and J gave up 5 bases; unmatched junction bases: 9. The CDR3 spans 15 residues. CDR1 is SEHNR and CDR2 is FQNEAQ in the germline V gene (reference sequence). CDR3 loop: CASSPSGTGITEAFF. The CDR3 coding sequence is TGTGCCAGCAGCCCATCCGGGACAGGGATAACTGAAGCTTTCTTT.

As for this clonotype: A clone one base away is much larger, so this may be a read error. J is TRBJ2-4 and V is TRBV5-6, with 7 bases that match TRBD1. The end of the DNA aligns better with TRBJ2-5, so the J call may be wrong. Germline values: CDR1 SGHDT, CDR2 YYEEEE. The CDR3 is 14 amino acids. Written as DNA, the CDR3 is TGTGCCAGCAGCGGGGGACAGCCGGGGGAGACCCAGTACTTC. Protein: CASSGGQPGETQYF.